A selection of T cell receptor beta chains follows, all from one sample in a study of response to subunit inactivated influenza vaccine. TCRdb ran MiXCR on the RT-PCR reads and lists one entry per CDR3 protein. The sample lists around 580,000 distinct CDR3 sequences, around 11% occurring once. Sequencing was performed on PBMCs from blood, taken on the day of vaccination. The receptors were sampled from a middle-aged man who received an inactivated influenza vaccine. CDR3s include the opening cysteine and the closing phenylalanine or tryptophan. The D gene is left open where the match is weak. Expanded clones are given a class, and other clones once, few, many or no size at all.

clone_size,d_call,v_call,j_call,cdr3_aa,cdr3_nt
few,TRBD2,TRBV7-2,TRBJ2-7,CASSLEAGGDEQYF,TGTGCCAGCAGCTTAGAAGCGGGGGGCGACGAGCAGTACTTC
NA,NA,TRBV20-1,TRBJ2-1,CSARDLGGSYNEQFF,TGCAGTGCTAGAGACCTCGGTGGATCCTACAATGAGCAGTTCTTC
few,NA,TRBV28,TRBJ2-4,CASSFNRKNIQYF,TGTGCCAGCAGTTTCAACCGGAAAAACATTCAGTACTTC
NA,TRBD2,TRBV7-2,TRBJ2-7,CASSSYGGGGYF,TGTGCCAGCAGCTCCTATGGGGGGGGAGGGTACTTC
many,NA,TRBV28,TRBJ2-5,CASSPPAWDPRQETQYF,TGTGCCAGCAGCCCCCCGGCCTGGGACCCAAGACAAGAGACCCAGTACTTC
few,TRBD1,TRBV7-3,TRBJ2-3,CASSLTGLGTDTQYF,TGTGCCAGCAGCCTGACAGGGTTAGGCACAGATACGCAGTATTTT
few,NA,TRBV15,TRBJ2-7,CATSRDVDLGEQYF,TGTGCCACCAGCAGAGATGTTGACCTCGGAGAGCAGTACTTC
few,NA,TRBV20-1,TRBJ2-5,CSARAGVVTQYF,TGCAGTGCTAGAGCGGGCGTGGTGACCCAGTACTTC
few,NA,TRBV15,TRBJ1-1,CATSPPTGNTEAFF,TGTGCCACCAGCCCCCCGACGGGTAACACTGAAGCTTTCTTT
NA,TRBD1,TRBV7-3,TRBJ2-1,CASSLQGAIYNEQFF,TGTGCCAGCAGCCTACAGGGGGCTATCTACAATGAGCAGTTCTTC
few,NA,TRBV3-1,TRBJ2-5,CASRKTDHLQPQYF,TGTGCCAGCAGGAAAACGGACCACCTCCAGCCCCAGTACTTC
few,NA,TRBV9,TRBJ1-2,CASSPTGSANYGYTF,TGTGCCAGCAGCCCCACGGGGTCCGCTAACTATGGCTACACCTTC
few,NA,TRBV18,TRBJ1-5,CASSPRDLRDQPQHF,TGTGCCAGCTCACCAAGAGACCTACGGGATCAGCCCCAGCATTTT
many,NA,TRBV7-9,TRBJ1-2,CASSLELRGISYGYTF,TGTGCCAGCAGCTTAGAACTCCGCGGGATCAGCTATGGCTACACCTTC
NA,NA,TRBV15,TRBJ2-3,CATSSASRGTDTQYF,TGTGCCACCAGCAGCGCTAGTCGGGGCACAGATACGCAGTATTTT
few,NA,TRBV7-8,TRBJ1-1,CASSLRVTEAFF,TGTGCCAGCAGCTTAAGGGTTACTGAAGCTTTCTTT
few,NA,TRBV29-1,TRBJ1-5,CSVGTNSNQPQHF,TGCAGCGTTGGGACAAATAGCAATCAGCCCCAGCATTTT
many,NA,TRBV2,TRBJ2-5,CASSARRFRETQYF,TGTGCCAGCAGTGCCCGTAGATTTCGGGAGACCCAGTACTTC
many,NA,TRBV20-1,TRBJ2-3,CSARAGPSTDTQYF,TGCAGTGCTCGCGCCGGACCCAGCACAGATACGCAGTATTTT
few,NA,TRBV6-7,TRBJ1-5,CASSYSRPSNQPQHF,TGTGCCAGCAGTTACTCGCGTCCTAGCAATCAGCCCCAGCATTTT
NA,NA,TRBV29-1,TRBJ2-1,CSVVTSSYNEQFF,TGCAGCGTTGTTACTAGCTCCTACAATGAGCAGTTCTTC
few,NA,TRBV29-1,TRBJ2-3,CSAGGYSTDTQYF,TGCAGCGCCGGCGGGTATAGCACAGATACGCAGTATTTT
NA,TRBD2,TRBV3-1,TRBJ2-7,CASSQAPLSGGSSYEQYF,TGTGCCAGCAGCCAGGCTCCCCTTTCTGGCGGGAGCTCCTACGAGCAGTACTTC
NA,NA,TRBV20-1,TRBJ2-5,CSASTLAEAQYF,TGCAGTGCTAGTACCCTCGCCGAGGCCCAGTACTTC
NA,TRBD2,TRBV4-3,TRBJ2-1,CASSQGGLAGVTVFF,TGCGCCAGCAGCCAAGGGGGACTAGCGGGAGTAACAGTATTCTTC
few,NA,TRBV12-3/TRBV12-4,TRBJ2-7,CASSLLLNDEQYF,TGTGCCAGCAGTTTATTACTCAATGACGAGCAGTACTTC
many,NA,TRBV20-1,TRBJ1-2,CSARDLRSSGGYTF,TGCAGTGCTAGAGATCTGAGGAGTTCCGGTGGCTACACCTTC
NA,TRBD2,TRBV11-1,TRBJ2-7,CASSLTSGRTKSSYEQYF,TGTGCCAGCAGCTTGACTAGCGGGAGGACAAAAAGCTCCTACGAGCAGTACTTC
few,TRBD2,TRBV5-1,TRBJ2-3,CASSLETGGLADTQYF,TGCGCCAGCAGCTTGGAGACGGGAGGGCTGGCAGATACGCAGTATTTT
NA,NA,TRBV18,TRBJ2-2,CASSLTTRQVGNTGELFF,TGTGCCAGCTCACTAACAACCCGCCAGGTTGGAAACACCGGGGAGCTGTTTTTT
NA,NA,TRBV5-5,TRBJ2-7,CASSLNGREASYEQYF,TGCGCCAGCAGCTTGAACGGCCGAGAAGCGTCCTACGAGCAGTACTTC
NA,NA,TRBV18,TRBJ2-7,CASSPSPGGGHEQYF,TGTGCCAGCTCACCATCCCCCGGCGGGGGCCACGAGCAGTACTTC
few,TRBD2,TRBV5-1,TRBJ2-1,CASSAGTTAYNEQFF,TGCGCCAGCAGTGCCGGGACTACTGCCTACAATGAGCAGTTCTTC
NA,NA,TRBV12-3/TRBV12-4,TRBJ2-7,CASSPHWSSYEQYF,TGTGCCAGCAGCCCCCACTGGAGCTCCTACGAGCAGTACTTC
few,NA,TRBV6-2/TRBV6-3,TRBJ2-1,CASSQPQHYNEQFF,TGTGCCAGCAGCCAACCTCAGCACTACAATGAGCAGTTCTTC
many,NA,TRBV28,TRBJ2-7,CASSLSGLSAPQGYEQYF,TGTGCCAGCAGTTTATCCGGTTTGTCAGCCCCTCAGGGGTACGAGCAGTACTTC
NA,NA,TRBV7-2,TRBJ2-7,CASSSRDNNEQYF,TGTGCCAGCAGCTCCCGGGACAATAACGAGCAGTACTTC
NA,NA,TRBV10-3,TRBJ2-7,CAISDERFYEQYF,TGTGCCATCAGTGATGAAAGGTTCTACGAGCAGTACTTC
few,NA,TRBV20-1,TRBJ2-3,CSAAGGAARGTDTQYF,TGCAGTGCTGCGGGCGGGGCTGCTCGGGGCACAGATACGCAGTATTTT
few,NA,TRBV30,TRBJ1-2,CAWRKRSRNYGYTF,TGTGCCTGGAGGAAGCGGTCCAGGAACTATGGCTACACCTTC
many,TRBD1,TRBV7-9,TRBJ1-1,CASSTGQGQEAFF,TGTGCCAGCAGCACCGGACAGGGGCAGGAAGCTTTCTTT
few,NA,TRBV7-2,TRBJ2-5,CASSLVGGFQETQYF,TGTGCCAGCAGCTTAGTGGGGGGTTTCCAAGAGACCCAGTACTTC
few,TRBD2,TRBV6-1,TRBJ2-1,CASSDLLAGLSEQFF,TGTGCCAGCAGTGACTTACTAGCGGGATTGAGTGAGCAGTTCTTC
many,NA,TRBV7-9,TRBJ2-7,CASSPSGYEQYF,TGCGCCAGCAGCCCCAGCGGTTACGAGCAGTACTTC
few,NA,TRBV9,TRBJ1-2,CASSTRTSNYGYTF,TGTGCCAGCAGCACCCGGACGTCTAACTATGGCTACACCTTC
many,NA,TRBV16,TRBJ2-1,CASSAELYNEQFF,TGTGCCAGCAGCGCCGAGTTGTACAATGAGCAGTTCTTC
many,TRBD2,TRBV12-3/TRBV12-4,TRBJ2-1,CASIFTGTSGADEQFF,TGTGCCAGCATCTTCACCGGGACTAGCGGGGCAGATGAGCAGTTCTTC
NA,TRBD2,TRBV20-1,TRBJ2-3,CSARRRSGGATDTQYF,TGCAGTGCTAGGAGAAGGAGCGGGGGGGCCACAGATACGCAGTATTTT